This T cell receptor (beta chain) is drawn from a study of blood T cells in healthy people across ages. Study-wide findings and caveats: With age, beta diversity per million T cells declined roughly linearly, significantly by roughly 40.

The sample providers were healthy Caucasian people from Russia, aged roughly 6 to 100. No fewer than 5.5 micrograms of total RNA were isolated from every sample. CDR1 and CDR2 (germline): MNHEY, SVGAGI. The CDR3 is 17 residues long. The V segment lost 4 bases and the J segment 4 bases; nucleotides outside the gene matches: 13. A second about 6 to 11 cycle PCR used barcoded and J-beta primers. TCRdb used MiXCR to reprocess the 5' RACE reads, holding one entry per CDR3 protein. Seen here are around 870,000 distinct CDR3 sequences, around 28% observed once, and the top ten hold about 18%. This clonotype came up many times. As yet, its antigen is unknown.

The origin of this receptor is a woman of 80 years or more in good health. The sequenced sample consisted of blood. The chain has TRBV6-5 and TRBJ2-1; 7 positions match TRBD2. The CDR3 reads CASSLTGRTTGYNEQFF. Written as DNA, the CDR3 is TGTGCCAGCAGTTTGACCGGGAGGACCACGGGATACAATGAGCAGTTCTTC.